This T cell receptor (beta chain) was identified in a study of cytomegalovirus exposure and HLA in healthy donors. The CDR3 loop spans 14 amino acids. J lost 7 bases, V lost 4 bases, and 1 base had no gene match. In germline, CDR1 is SGHTA, CDR2 FQGTGA. Produced via immunoSEQ multiplex PCR; TCRdb's table is partial and in-frame only. The sample contains about 140,000 clones, around 88% of which appear only once. This chain connects TRBV7-3 to TRBJ1-6; 10 bases line up with TRBD1. The material sequenced was PBMCs. The sequence derives from a young woman in good health and CMV-seropositive. The DNA for the CDR3 is TGTGCCAGCAGCTCGACAGGGGGCAATTCACCCCTCCACTTT. This gives the protein CASSSTGGNSPLHF.